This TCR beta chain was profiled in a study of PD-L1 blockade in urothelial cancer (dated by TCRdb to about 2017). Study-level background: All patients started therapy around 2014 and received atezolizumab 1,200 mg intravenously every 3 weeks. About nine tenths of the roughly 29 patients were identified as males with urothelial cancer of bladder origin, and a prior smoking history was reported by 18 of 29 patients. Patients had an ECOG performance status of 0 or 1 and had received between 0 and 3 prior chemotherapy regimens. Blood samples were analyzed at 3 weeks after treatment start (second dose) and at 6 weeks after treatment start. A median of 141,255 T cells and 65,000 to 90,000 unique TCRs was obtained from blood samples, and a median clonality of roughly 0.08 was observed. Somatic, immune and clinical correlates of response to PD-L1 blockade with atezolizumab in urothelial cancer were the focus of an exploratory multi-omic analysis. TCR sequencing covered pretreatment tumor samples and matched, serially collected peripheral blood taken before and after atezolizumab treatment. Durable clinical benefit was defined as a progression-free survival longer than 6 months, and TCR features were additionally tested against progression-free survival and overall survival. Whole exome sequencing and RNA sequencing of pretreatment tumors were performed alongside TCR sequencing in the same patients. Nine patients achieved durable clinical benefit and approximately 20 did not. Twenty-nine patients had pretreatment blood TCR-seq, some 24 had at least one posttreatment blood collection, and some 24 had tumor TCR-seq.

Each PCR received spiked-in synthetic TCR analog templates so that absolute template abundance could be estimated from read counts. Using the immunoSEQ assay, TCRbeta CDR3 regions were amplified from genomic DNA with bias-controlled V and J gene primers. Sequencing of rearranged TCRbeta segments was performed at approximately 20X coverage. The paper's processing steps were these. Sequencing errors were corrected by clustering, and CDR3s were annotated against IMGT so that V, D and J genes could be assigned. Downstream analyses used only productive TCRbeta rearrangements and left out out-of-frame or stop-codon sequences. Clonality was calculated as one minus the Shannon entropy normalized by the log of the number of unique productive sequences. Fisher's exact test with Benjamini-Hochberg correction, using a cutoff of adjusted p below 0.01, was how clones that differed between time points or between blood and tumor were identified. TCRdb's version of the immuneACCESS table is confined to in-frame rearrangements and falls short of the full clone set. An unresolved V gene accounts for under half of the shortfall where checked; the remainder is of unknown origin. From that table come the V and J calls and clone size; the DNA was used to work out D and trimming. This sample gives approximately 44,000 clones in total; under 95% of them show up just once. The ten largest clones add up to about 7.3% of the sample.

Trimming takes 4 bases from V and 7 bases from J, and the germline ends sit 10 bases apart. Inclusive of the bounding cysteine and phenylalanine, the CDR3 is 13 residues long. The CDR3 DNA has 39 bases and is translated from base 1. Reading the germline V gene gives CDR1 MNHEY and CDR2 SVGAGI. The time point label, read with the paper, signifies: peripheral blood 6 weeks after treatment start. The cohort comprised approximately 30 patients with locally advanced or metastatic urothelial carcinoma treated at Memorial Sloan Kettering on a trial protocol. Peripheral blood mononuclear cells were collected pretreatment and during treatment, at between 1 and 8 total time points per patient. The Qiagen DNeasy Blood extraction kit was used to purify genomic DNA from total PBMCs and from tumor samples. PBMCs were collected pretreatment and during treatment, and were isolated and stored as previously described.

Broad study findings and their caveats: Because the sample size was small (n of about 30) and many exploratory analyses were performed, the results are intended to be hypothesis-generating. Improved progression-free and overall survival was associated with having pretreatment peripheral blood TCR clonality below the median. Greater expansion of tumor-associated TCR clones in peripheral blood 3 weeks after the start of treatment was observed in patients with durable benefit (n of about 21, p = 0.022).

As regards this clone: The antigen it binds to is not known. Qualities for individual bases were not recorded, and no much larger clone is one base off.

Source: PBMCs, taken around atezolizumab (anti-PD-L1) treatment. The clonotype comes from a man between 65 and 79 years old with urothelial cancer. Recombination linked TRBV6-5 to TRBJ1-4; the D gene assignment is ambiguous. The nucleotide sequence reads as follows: TGTGCCAGCAGTTTGCAAGCGGGTGAAAAACTGTTTTTT. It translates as CASSLQAGEKLFF.